Listed below are T cell receptor beta chains from one sample, sequenced in a study of cytomegalovirus exposure and HLA in healthy donors. The data were produced by immunoSEQ multiplex PCR, yet TCRdb's version contains in-frame clones alone and is incomplete. The sample lists about 330,000 clones, roughly 90% occurring once. Sequenced input: PBMCs. These receptors all stem from a woman under 30 in good health and CMV-seronegative. Both conserved end residues are part of each CDR3. D genes are given only for firm matches. The size of a clone is reported for some rows only, either as once, few or many, or as a class for expanded clones.

cdr3_length d_call j_call v_call clone_size cdr3_aa cdr3_nt
16 TRBD1 TRBJ1-1 TRBV5-6 NA CASGAGTGGAMAEAFF TGTGCCAGCGGCGCCGGGACAGGGGGCGCGATGGCTGAAGCTTTCTTT
16 TRBD2 TRBJ2-7 TRBV29-1 NA CSVEGGVASGPYEQYF TGCAGCGTGGAGGGTGGAGTGGCTAGCGGGCCCTACGAGCAGTACTTC
14 NA TRBJ2-7 TRBV5-1 NA CASYPSTDPYEQYF TGCGCCAGCTACCCGTCCACAGATCCTTACGAGCAGTACTTC
13 NA TRBJ1-2 TRBV9 NA CASSVVGERGYTF TGTGCCAGCAGCGTAGTCGGTGAGCGTGGCTACACCTTC
14 NA TRBJ2-7 TRBV7-9 few CASSLTGGEYEQYF TGTGCCAGCAGCTTGACAGGTGGGGAGTACGAGCAGTACTTC
16 TRBD2 TRBJ2-3 TRBV5-6 NA CASSLPAGGSTDTQYF TGTGCCAGCAGCTTGCCCGCTGGCGGGAGTACAGATACGCAGTATTTT
15 TRBD2 TRBJ2-1 TRBV9 few CASSVGTSGGLGQFF TGTGCCAGCAGCGTAGGGACTAGCGGGGGCCTCGGGCAGTTCTTC
16 NA TRBJ1-5 TRBV5-1 NA CASSLGEGVGNQPQHF TGCGCCAGCAGCTTGGGAGAGGGTGTAGGCAATCAGCCCCAGCATTTT
14 NA TRBJ1-5 TRBV6-1 NA CASIHSHSNQPQHF TGTGCCAGCATCCACAGCCATAGCAATCAGCCCCAGCATTTT
12 NA TRBJ2-1 TRBV30 NA CAWSVSGSEQFF TGTGCCTGGAGTGTTAGTGGTAGTGAGCAGTTCTTC
15 TRBD1 TRBJ1-2 TRBV29-1 few CSVEDPQGAVYGYTF TGCAGCGTTGAAGATCCCCAGGGGGCAGTCTATGGCTACACCTTC
15 TRBD1 TRBJ1-2 TRBV7-9 NA CASSRSGTGNYGYTF TGTGCCAGCAGCCGAAGCGGGACAGGGAACTATGGCTACACCTTC
14 NA TRBJ2-2 TRBV25-1 once CASSAQGSAGELFF TGTGCCAGCAGTGCGCAGGGAAGCGCCGGGGAGCTGTTTTTT
14 NA TRBJ1-3 TRBV7-9 NA CASSRTGIGNTIYF TGTGCCAGCAGCCGAACAGGGATTGGAAACACCATATATTTT
17 TRBD2 TRBJ2-2 TRBV4-3 NA CASSQASGRAYSGELFF TGCGCCAGCAGCCAGGCGAGCGGGAGGGCCTATAGCGGGGAGCTGTTTTTT
15 TRBD2 TRBJ2-7 TRBV7-2 NA CASSLTSGSFHEQYF TGTGCCAGCAGCCTGACTAGCGGGAGTTTCCACGAGCAGTACTTC
15 NA TRBJ1-2 TRBV4-3 few CASSQDIGGNYGYTF TGCGCCAGCAGCCAAGATATAGGCGGGAACTATGGCTACACCTTC
12 NA TRBJ1-4 TRBV29-1 NA CSAGKTGEGLFF TGCAGCGCCGGAAAGACAGGCGAGGGACTGTTTTTT
15 NA TRBJ2-2 TRBV2 once CASSLGLPGTGELFF TGTGCCAGCAGCTTGGGACTCCCGGGCACCGGGGAGCTGTTTTTT
16 NA TRBJ2-7 TRBV9 NA CASSARISAVSYEQYF TGTGCCAGCAGCGCCCGAATATCAGCGGTCTCCTACGAGCAGTACTTC
16 TRBD1 TRBJ2-7 TRBV4-3 NA CASSGRTGAGQYEQYF TGCGCCAGCAGCGGGCGGACAGGAGCCGGTCAGTACGAGCAGTACTTC
15 TRBD2 TRBJ2-7 TRBV7-2 once CASSLSGKVGYEQYF TGTGCCAGCAGCTTAAGCGGGAAAGTTGGGTACGAGCAGTACTTC
14 NA TRBJ2-1 TRBV4-3 NA CASSQEGLYNEQFF TGCGCCAGCAGCCAAGAGGGACTTTACAATGAGCAGTTCTTC
13 NA TRBJ1-5 TRBV28 once CASRKKSSQPQHF TGTGCCAGCAGAAAGAAGTCGAGTCAGCCCCAGCATTTT
13 TRBD1 TRBJ1-3 TRBV13 NA CATSGQGGNTIYF TGTGCCACCTCGGGACAGGGTGGAAACACCATATATTTT
19 TRBD2 TRBJ2-3 TRBV7-9 NA CASRPGTGGLAGGTDTQYF TGTGCCAGCAGGCCCGGGACAGGGGGACTAGCGGGGGGCACAGATACGCAGTATTTT
15 TRBD2 TRBJ2-7 TRBV5-1 once CASSLAPSGPYEQYF TGCGCCAGCAGCTTGGCCCCTAGCGGGCCCTACGAGCAGTACTTC
18 NA TRBJ2-2 TRBV5-1 NA CASSLWLHGSFDTGELFF TGCGCCAGCAGCTTGTGGTTACACGGGAGCTTTGACACCGGGGAGCTGTTTTTT
13 NA TRBJ2-2 TRBV5-6 NA CASSLLRAGELFF TGTGCCAGCAGCTTGTTGCGGGCCGGGGAGCTGTTTTTT
15 TRBD1 TRBJ2-7 TRBV6-5 NA CASSSHGTGRGEQYF TGTGCCAGCAGTAGCCACGGGACAGGGAGGGGCGAGCAGTACTTC
11 NA TRBJ2-1 TRBV10-3 NA CAIRAGNEQFF TGTGCCATCAGAGCGGGCAATGAGCAGTTCTTC
12 TRBD1 TRBJ1-1 TRBV6-5 NA CASSVQGAEAFF TGTGCCAGCAGTGTACAGGGGGCTGAAGCTTTCTTT
12 NA TRBJ1-3 TRBV6-5 NA CASKGGGNTIYF TGTGCCAGCAAGGGGGGGGGAAACACCATATATTTT
14 NA TRBJ2-5 TRBV25-1 NA CASSDFSGKETQYF TGTGCCAGCAGTGATTTTAGCGGCAAAGAGACCCAGTACTTC
12 NA TRBJ1-2 TRBV25-1 NA CASRKGEYGYTF TGTGCCAGCAGGAAGGGGGAGTATGGCTACACCTTC
15 NA TRBJ2-7 TRBV2 NA CASSEVGGGYGEQYF TGTGCCAGCAGTGAAGTAGGAGGGGGCTACGGCGAGCAGTACTTC
14 NA TRBJ2-1 TRBV27 NA CASSPRQRPNEQFF TGTGCCAGCAGTCCACGACAGCGACCCAATGAGCAGTTCTTC
14 NA TRBJ1-2 TRBV5-4 few CASRFGTGFYGYTF TGTGCCAGCAGGTTTGGGACTGGCTTCTATGGCTACACCTTC
13 NA TRBJ1-1 TRBV5-1 NA CASSYSASTEAFF TGCGCCAGCAGCTACAGTGCCAGCACTGAAGCTTTCTTT
14 NA TRBJ1-2 TRBV5-1 NA CASSPTGNSHGYTF TGCGCCAGCAGCCCTACCGGGAATTCCCACGGCTACACCTTC
14 TRBD2 TRBJ2-3 TRBV5-4 NA CASSDLAGADTQYF TGTGCCAGCAGCGACTTAGCGGGAGCTGATACGCAGTATTTT